What follows is one TCR beta chain and its context. The antigen is undetermined. Amplification of TCR alpha and beta CDR3 regions from RNA used iRepertoire nested multiplex PCR. A single record per CDR3 protein comes from TCRdb applying MiXCR to the multiplex PCR reads. The sample carries more than 300,000 distinct CDR3 sequences, 41% recorded once. This record belongs to a study of glioma-infiltrating T cells. Looking at the study overall: Samples included WHO grade II oligodendrogliomas or astrocytomas and initial-diagnosis grade IV glioblastomas. Approximately 1 million peripheral T cells were targeted at roughly 4.5- to 10-fold coverage.

V was trimmed by 3 bases and J by 1 base, leaving 6 bases between them. In germline, CDR1 is LNHDA, CDR2 SQIVND (reference sequence). CDR3 length: 13 residues. Study-wide findings and caveats: CDR3 overlap between tissue and blood was very small. Non-neoplastic patients had below-expected tissue-blood divergence, while all gliomas exceeded expectation.

The sequenced material came from glioma tissue, nonneoplastic brain tissue, or PBMCs (not recorded which). This TCR was sampled from a human donor with low-grade glioma or glioblastoma, undergoing nonglioma brain surgery, or in good health (not recorded which). The V and J genes are TRBV19 and TRBJ1-1, with no clear D. In nucleotides, the CDR3 is TGTGCCAGTAGTATCACACCGAACACTGAAGCTTTCTTT. Its translation: CASSITPNTEAFF.